This TCR beta chain was obtained from a study of CD8+ T cells in alopecia areata. Study-wide background: Scalp area affected, as a percentage, set the severity score of treated patients. Study-wide results and limits: Scalp clonality dropped significantly under tofacitinib, as did expanded CD8+ top-100 clones. Scalp specimens additionally yield sequences from normal skin's resident alphabeta T cells.

The CDR3 is 15 residues long. Germline CDR1 is SGHTA and CDR2 is FQGNSA. V dropped 3 bases and J dropped 2; count of bases not matched to a gene: 5. Documented treatment: oral pan-JAK inhibitor, 5-10 mg twice daily. To note about this clone: What it recognizes is unknown.

RNA was extracted and reverse transcribed into cDNA as the sequencing template. Produced via immunoSEQ multiplex PCR; TCRdb's table is partial and in-frame only. This sample yields a few hundred thousand clones, of which about two fifths are seen a single time; about 0.48% belongs to the top ten. J is TRBJ2-3 and V is TRBV7-2; TRBD2 matches at 7 bases. The specimen was CD4+ T cells sorted from blood, collected between weeks 30 and 35, from a patient treated with tofacitinib. This receptor was taken from a human donor with alopecia areata. CDR3 protein: CASSFRGVYTDTQYF. CDR3 nucleotides: TGTGCCAGCAGCTTCCGGGGGGTGTACACAGATACGCAGTATTTT.